This T cell receptor beta chain is from a study of blood T cell repertoires in COVID-19. Background on the study: The cDNA or gDNA used as material had been derived from T cells, B-cell-depleted T cells, or PBMCs.

Per the authors' pipeline: Reference gene primer amplification gave nucleated cell count estimates. The assay was immunoSEQ multiplex PCR, and TCRdb's table has in-frame clones only and misses some. Clone size and V and J calls were adopted from that table, with D and trimming inferred from the DNA. The repertoire holds about 36,000 clones, with roughly 78% as singletons. The CDR3 spans 12 residues. CDR1 and CDR2 (germline): SNHLY, FYNNEI. V was shortened by 9 bases and J by 9 bases, with 14 bases between the two germline ends. The chain has TRBV2 and TRBJ2-2; no reliable D call. The material sequenced was peripheral blood. The clonotype comes from a man aged 55 to 70 with acute or convalescent COVID-19. The CDR3 loop reads CASRDSGRELFF. CDR3 sequence (DNA): TGTGCCAGTAGAGACTCGGGTCGGGAGCTGTTTTTT.